The rows below give T cell receptor beta chains drawn from one sample of a study of T cells of healthy individuals. TCRdb reanalysed the 5' RACE reads using MiXCR and keeps one entry per CDR3 protein. The table has 45,000 to 60,000 distinct CDR3 sequences, roughly 14% seen once; the top ten hold about 16%. Receptors originate from a human donor in good health. Both conserved end residues are part of each CDR3. Each record gives: J gene, D gene, V gene, clone size, CDR3 protein, CDR3 DNA. The D gene is left open where the match is weak. Only some rows state a clone size, as once, few, many or a class for expanded clones.

j_gene: TRBJ1-1
d_gene: NA
v_gene: TRBV20-1
abundance: many
CDR3aa: CSAPQESWNTEAFF
CDR3nt: TGCAGTGCCCCCCAGGAAAGTTGGAACACTGAAGCTTTCTTT

j_gene: TRBJ1-1
d_gene: NA
v_gene: TRBV10-1
abundance: many
CDR3aa: CASSEEAGAWDTEAFF
CDR3nt: TGCGCCAGCAGTGAGGAGGCAGGGGCCTGGGACACTGAAGCTTTCTTT

j_gene: TRBJ2-3
d_gene: NA
v_gene: TRBV27
abundance: many
CDR3aa: CASSSLGATSTDTQYF
CDR3nt: TGTGCCAGCAGCTCCCTGGGGGCGACTAGCACAGATACGCAGTATTTT

j_gene: TRBJ2-1
d_gene: TRBD2
v_gene: TRBV5-1
abundance: NA
CDR3aa: CASSFGAGNAYNEQFF
CDR3nt: TGCGCCAGCAGCTTCGGAGCGGGAAACGCCTACAATGAGCAGTTCTTC

j_gene: TRBJ2-4
d_gene: NA
v_gene: TRBV7-9
abundance: many
CDR3aa: CASSPEGGGKNIQYF
CDR3nt: TGTGCCAGCAGCCCCGAGGGGGGCGGAAAAAACATTCAGTACTTC

j_gene: TRBJ2-1
d_gene: NA
v_gene: TRBV20-1
abundance: many
CDR3aa: CSARYSGERNEQFF
CDR3nt: TGCAGTGCTAGATATAGCGGAGAACGAAATGAGCAGTTCTTC

j_gene: TRBJ1-1
d_gene: NA
v_gene: TRBV18
abundance: few
CDR3aa: CASSPGTIDGGTEAFF
CDR3nt: TGTGCCAGCTCACCAGGGACAATTGACGGGGGTACTGAAGCTTTCTTT

j_gene: TRBJ1-1
d_gene: NA
v_gene: TRBV10-3
abundance: NA
CDR3aa: CASEGMAEAFF
CDR3nt: TGTGCCTCTGAGGGCATGGCTGAAGCTTTCTTT

j_gene: TRBJ1-1
d_gene: NA
v_gene: TRBV5-6
abundance: NA
CDR3aa: CASRDAAGWTEAFF
CDR3nt: TGTGCCAGCAGGGACGCCGCAGGGTGGACTGAAGCTTTCTTT

j_gene: TRBJ1-2
d_gene: NA
v_gene: TRBV4-3
abundance: many
CDR3aa: CASSHDLSGMGMNYGYTF
CDR3nt: TGCGCCAGCAGCCATGACCTAAGCGGGATGGGGATGAACTATGGCTACACCTTC

j_gene: TRBJ1-2
d_gene: NA
v_gene: TRBV2
abundance: NA
CDR3aa: CASSAGRTIYGYTF
CDR3nt: TGTGCCAGCAGTGCGGGACGGACGATCTATGGCTACACCTTC

j_gene: TRBJ2-1
d_gene: TRBD2
v_gene: TRBV5-1
abundance: once
CDR3aa: CASSLRFSGKSTNEQFF
CDR3nt: TGCGCCAGCAGCTTGAGGTTTAGCGGGAAGAGTACGAATGAGCAGTTCTTC

j_gene: TRBJ1-1
d_gene: NA
v_gene: TRBV4-3
abundance: many
CDR3aa: CASSQERGARVEAFF
CDR3nt: TGCGCCAGCAGCCAAGAAAGGGGGGCAAGGGTTGAAGCTTTCTTT

j_gene: TRBJ2-3
d_gene: NA
v_gene: TRBV7-2
abundance: many
CDR3aa: CASSPARGDTQYF
CDR3nt: TGTGCCAGCAGCCCAGCGCGGGGAGATACGCAGTATTTT

j_gene: TRBJ2-7
d_gene: NA
v_gene: TRBV19
abundance: NA
CDR3aa: CASSSGGSAYEQYF
CDR3nt: TGTGCCAGTAGTTCGGGCGGTAGCGCCTACGAGCAGTACTTC

j_gene: TRBJ1-5
d_gene: NA
v_gene: TRBV5-8
abundance: many
CDR3aa: CASSSGANQPQHF
CDR3nt: TGTGCCAGCAGCTCCGGGGCCAATCAGCCCCAGCATTTT

j_gene: TRBJ2-7
d_gene: NA
v_gene: TRBV7-9
abundance: many
CDR3aa: CASSLPGGYEQYF
CDR3nt: TGTGCCAGCAGCTTACCTGGTGGCTACGAGCAGTACTTC

j_gene: TRBJ1-1
d_gene: NA
v_gene: TRBV29-1
abundance: many
CDR3aa: CSVDGNTEAFF
CDR3nt: TGCAGCGTTGACGGGAACACTGAAGCTTTCTTT

j_gene: TRBJ2-2
d_gene: NA
v_gene: TRBV7-8
abundance: NA
CDR3aa: CASSLVPGELFF
CDR3nt: TGTGCCAGCAGCTTAGTACCCGGGGAGCTGTTTTTT

j_gene: TRBJ2-5
d_gene: TRBD2
v_gene: TRBV6-6
abundance: few
CDR3aa: CASSSPGLAGDDAQYF
CDR3nt: TGTGCCAGCAGTTCTCCGGGACTAGCGGGGGATGACGCCCAGTACTTC

j_gene: TRBJ2-1
d_gene: NA
v_gene: TRBV24-1
abundance: many
CDR3aa: CATSDKGPVSSYNEQFF
CDR3nt: TGTGCCACCAGTGATAAAGGGCCCGTAAGCTCCTACAATGAGCAGTTCTTC

j_gene: TRBJ2-7
d_gene: NA
v_gene: TRBV24-1
abundance: few
CDR3aa: CATSKEGTYEQYF
CDR3nt: TGTGCCACCAGCAAGGAGGGTACCTACGAGCAGTACTTC

j_gene: TRBJ1-3
d_gene: NA
v_gene: TRBV4-1
abundance: many
CDR3aa: CASSPSSRASGNTIYF
CDR3nt: TGCGCCAGCAGTCCAAGCAGCAGGGCCTCTGGAAACACCATATATTTT

j_gene: TRBJ1-5
d_gene: NA
v_gene: TRBV9
abundance: medium-sized
CDR3aa: CASSEADYPTQPQHF
CDR3nt: TGTGCCAGCAGCGAGGCGGACTATCCCACACAGCCCCAGCATTTT

j_gene: TRBJ1-6
d_gene: TRBD1
v_gene: TRBV29-1
abundance: many
CDR3aa: CSVQGGGGNSPLHF
CDR3nt: TGCAGCGTCCAGGGGGGAGGGGGTAATTCACCCCTCCACTTT

j_gene: TRBJ1-1
d_gene: NA
v_gene: TRBV29-1
abundance: many
CDR3aa: CSVSTLNTEAFF
CDR3nt: TGCAGCGTCTCGACATTGAACACTGAAGCTTTCTTT

j_gene: TRBJ2-1
d_gene: NA
v_gene: TRBV6-2/TRBV6-3
abundance: NA
CDR3aa: CASSTGLNEQFF
CDR3nt: TGTGCCAGCAGTACCGGACTCAATGAGCAGTTCTTC

j_gene: TRBJ1-1
d_gene: TRBD1
v_gene: TRBV6-1
abundance: once
CDR3aa: CASGGQGTTEAFF
CDR3nt: TGTGCCAGCGGGGGACAGGGAACGACTGAAGCTTTCTTT

j_gene: TRBJ1-6
d_gene: NA
v_gene: TRBV4-2
abundance: NA
CDR3aa: CASSQDAGKFSPLRF
CDR3nt: TGTGCCAGCAGCCAAGATGCAGGGAAGTTTTCACCCCTCCGCTTT